This paragraph reports one T cell receptor beta chain. Its antigen is not identified. The CDR3 is made up of 15 amino acids. V lost 0 bases to trimming and J lost 0 bases, with 8 bases between them. Germline V gene lookup returns CDR1 MNHEY and CDR2 SVGAGI. TCRdb reprocessed the 5' RACE reads via MiXCR and lists one record per CDR3 protein. This sample has some 500,000 distinct CDR3 sequences; about 13% occur once, and the top ten carry more than 13%. The data were obtained in a study of T cells after yellow fever vaccination. Study results and caveats: FACS-sorted repertoires might harbor abundant contaminating clonotypes from the bulk population.

V and J are TRBV6-5 and TRBJ1-2; D is undetermined. This specimen consisted of PBMCs, obtained on the day of the yellow fever booster vaccination. The sequence was collected from a man younger than 40 who received the YFV17D yellow fever vaccine. Here the CDR3 DNA reads TGTGCCAGCAGTTACTCACTTCAAGCTAACTATGGCTACACCTTC. Translated, it gives CASSYSLQANYGYTF.